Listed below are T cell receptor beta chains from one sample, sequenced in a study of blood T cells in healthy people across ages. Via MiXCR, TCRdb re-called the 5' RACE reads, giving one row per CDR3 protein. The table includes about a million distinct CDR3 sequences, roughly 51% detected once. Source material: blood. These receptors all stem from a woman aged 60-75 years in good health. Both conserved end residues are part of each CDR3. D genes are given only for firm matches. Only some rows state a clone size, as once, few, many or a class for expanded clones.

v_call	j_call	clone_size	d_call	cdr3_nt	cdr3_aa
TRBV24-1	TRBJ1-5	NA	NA	TGTGCCACCAGTTCACCTTATAGCAATCAGCCCCAGCATTTT	CATSSPYSNQPQHF
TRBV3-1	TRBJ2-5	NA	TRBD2	TGTGCCAGCAGCCAAGGGGGGCTAGCGGGGATCTCAAAAGAGACCCAGTACTTC	CASSQGGLAGISKETQYF
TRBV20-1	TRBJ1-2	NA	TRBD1	TGCAGTGCTACTAGACAGGGGGGAGACTATGGCTACACCTTC	CSATRQGGDYGYTF
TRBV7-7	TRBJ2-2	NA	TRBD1	TGTGCCAGCAGCCACCAACAGGGGAAGGGCACCGGGGAGCTGTTTTTT	CASSHQQGKGTGELFF
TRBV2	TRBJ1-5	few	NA	TGTGCCAGCAGGGACAACCCCGGTCAGCCCCAGCATTTT	CASRDNPGQPQHF
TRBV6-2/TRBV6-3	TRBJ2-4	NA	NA	TGTGCCAGCAGTTCTCGGGCCAAAAACATTCAGTACTTC	CASSSRAKNIQYF
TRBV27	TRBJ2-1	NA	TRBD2	TGTGCCAGCAGTTTTATACGCCCGGCGGGAGCTTACAATGAGCAGTTCTTC	CASSFIRPAGAYNEQFF
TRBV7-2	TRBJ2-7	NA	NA	TGTGCCAGCAGCTTAACGTATGTCTACGAGCAGTACTTC	CASSLTYVYEQYF
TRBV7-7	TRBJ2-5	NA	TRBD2	TGTGCCAGCAGCTTAGTAGGGACTAGCGGGAGTGAAGAGACCCAGTACTTC	CASSLVGTSGSEETQYF
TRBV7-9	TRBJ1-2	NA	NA	TGTGCCAGCACCGCGACAAGGGGCAACTATGGCTACACCTTC	CASTATRGNYGYTF
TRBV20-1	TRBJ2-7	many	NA	TGCAGTGCTAGGGGACCCTACGAGCAGTACTTC	CSARGPYEQYF
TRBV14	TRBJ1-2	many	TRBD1	TGTGCCAGCAGCCAAGGCTCCGGGACAGCCGGTGGCTACACCTTC	CASSQGSGTAGGYTF
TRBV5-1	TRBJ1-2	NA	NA	TGCGCCAGCAGCTTGGGTGACCTCACCCTCTATGGCTACACCTTC	CASSLGDLTLYGYTF
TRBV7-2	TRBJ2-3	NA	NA	TGTGCCAGCAGCCCCTTTGTGGCAGAGACGCAGTATTTT	CASSPFVAETQYF
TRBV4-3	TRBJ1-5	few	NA	TGCGCCAGCAGCCAAGATCGGAGGGGGGACCAGCCCCAGCATTTT	CASSQDRRGDQPQHF
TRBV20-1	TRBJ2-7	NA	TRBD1	TGCAGTGCTAGAGATAGGAGACAGGGGGCGATTCTCACCTACGAGCAGTACTTC	CSARDRRQGAILTYEQYF
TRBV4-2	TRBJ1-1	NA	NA	TGTGCCAGCAGCCAAGTTAACCGGGCAACCCAGGGCGGGACTGAAGCTTTCTTT	CASSQVNRATQGGTEAFF
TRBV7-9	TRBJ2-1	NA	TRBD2	TGTGCCAGCAGCTCGGGACTATGGAGTGAGCAGTTCTTC	CASSSGLWSEQFF
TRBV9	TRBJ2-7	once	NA	TGTGCCAGCAGCGTAGGAGGAGTTTTATCCTACGAGCAGTACTTC	CASSVGGVLSYEQYF
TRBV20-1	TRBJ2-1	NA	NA	TGCAGTGCCTACAGGGAGAGGAGCTCCTACAATGAGCAGTTCTTC	CSAYRERSSYNEQFF
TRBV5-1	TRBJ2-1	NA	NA	TGCGCCAGCAGCTTGGGAAAGGTGGAGGGACGCAATGAGCAGTTCTTC	CASSLGKVEGRNEQFF
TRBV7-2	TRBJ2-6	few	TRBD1	TGTGCCAGCAGCTTAGTAGGGACAGGGAGTGGGGCCAACGTCCTGACTTTC	CASSLVGTGSGANVLTF